These 5 T cell receptor beta chains were all obtained from the same sample, sequenced in a study of T cells in Graves' hyperthyroidism and ophthalmopathy. RNA transcripts provided the source from which TCR beta CDR3 regions were amplified. The HTBI primer set served for first-round RT-PCR of the TCR CDR3. TCRdb reprocessed the multiplex PCR reads via MiXCR and lists one record per CDR3 protein. Among 500,000 to 750,000 distinct CDR3 sequences listed, approximately 44% were seen once. Sequenced input: peripheral blood or thyroid tissue (not recorded which). The source is a woman aged 18-35 years with Graves' hyperthyroidism.

This clonotype has only a few counts. This chain uses TRBV6-2 or TRBV6-3 with TRBJ1-5; TRBD1 agrees at 11 bases. CDR3 size: 18 residues. Per the germline V gene, CDR1 is MNHEY and CDR2 is SVGEGT. With V trimmed by 2 bases and J by 5 bases, 11 bases remained unmatched. CDR3 protein: CASSYTGSGTGGYQPQHF. The CDR3 coding sequence is TGTGCCAGCAGTTACACCGGATCCGGGACAGGGGGATATCAGCCCCAGCATTTT.

As for this clonotype: A much larger clone differs by one base, so this may be a read error. This chain links TRBV6-1 with TRBJ2-5; D is unresolved. V lost 11 bases and J 3 bases, leaving 19 bases between the germline ends. Germline CDR1 MNHNS, CDR2 SASEGT. The CDR3 spans 14 residues. The CDR3 spells CAGTPGPKEETQYF. Written as DNA, the CDR3 is TGTGCCGGCACCCCGGGCCCGAAAGAAGAGACCCAGTACTTC.

This clonotype was seen repeatedly, ten times or more. This chain links TRBV19 with TRBJ2-7; TRBD2 agrees at 9 bases. V shed 8 bases, J shed 3 bases, and the junction held 14 bases outside the gene matches. Germline V gene data show CDR1 as LNHDA and CDR2 as SQIVND (reference sequence). The CDR3 runs 16 residues. The CDR3 spells CASGRGSGSTNYEQYF. The CDR3 DNA follows: TGTGCCAGTGGCAGGGGTAGCGGGAGCACCAACTACGAGCAGTACTTC.

This clonotype was found many times. The V gene is TRBV9, the J gene TRBJ1-2; D is unresolved. The CDR3 has 15 amino acids. Trimming took off 0 bases at V and 4 bases at J, with 13 bases between the two ends. Per the germline V gene, CDR1 is SGDLS and CDR2 is YYNGEE. CDR3 bases: TGTGCCAGCAGCGTAGAAGGACGGAACTTCTATGGCTACACCTTC. Translating gives CASSVEGRNFYGYTF.

This clonotype came up many times. V is TRBV20-1 and J is TRBJ2-5; 10 positions match TRBD2. This CDR3 spans 17 amino acids. Germline CDR1 and CDR2: DFQATT and SNEGSKA (reference sequence). V shed 5 bases, J shed 5 bases, and the junction held 17 bases outside the gene matches. The CDR3 is CSALPGLATPFAETQYF. For the CDR3, the DNA is TGCAGTGCTTTACCGGGACTAGCGACTCCGTTTGCTGAGACCCAGTACTTC.